Below are 5 T cell receptor beta chains sequenced from a single sample in a study of T-cell reconstitution after alpha-beta-depleted transplantation in children. A library of TCRbeta sequences, prepared with unique molecular identifiers, was generated. TCRdb fed the PCR reads into MiXCR, producing one record per CDR3 protein. The sample carries approximately 110,000 distinct CDR3 sequences, 23% recorded once. The input for sequencing was PBMCs, mostly from graft donor cells, taken 180 days after TCRalphabeta/CD19-depleted stem cell transplant. These receptors all stem from a male patient under 10 years old who had a stem cell transplant for chronic granulomatous disease, so the T cells may come from the graft donor.

This clonotype was picked up many times. This chain uses TRBV6-5 with TRBJ2-7, with D perhaps matching TRBD1 (6 bases). The CDR3 loop spans 15 amino acids. From germline, CDR1 is MNHEY and CDR2 SVGAGI. V was clipped by 4 bases and J by 4 bases, with 17 bases between them. Here the CDR3 reads CASSLGAQEFYEQYF. CDR3 DNA sequence: TGTGCCAGCAGTTTGGGGGCCCAGGAATTTTACGAGCAGTACTTC.

This clonotype occurred a few times. This chain links TRBV9 with TRBJ2-1, with no clear D. CDR1 and CDR2 (germline): SGDLS, YYNGEE. The V end was cut by 2 bases, the J end by 5 bases, with 8 bases between. The CDR3 sequence is 13 residues long. The CDR3 reads CASSVTPDNEQFF. In nucleotides, the CDR3 is TGTGCCAGCAGCGTCACGCCAGACAATGAGCAGTTCTTC.

This clonotype was detected ten times or more. V gene TRBV5-5 combines with J gene TRBJ2-7, with TRBD1 as a possible D gene (5 bases). V shed 5 bases and J shed 5 bases, with 11 bases lying between them. The CDR3 length is 12 residues. Per germline, CDR1 SGHKS and CDR2 YYEKEE (reference sequence). CDR3: CASRPQGNEQYF. DNA of the CDR3: TGTGCCAGCAGGCCCCAGGGTAACGAGCAGTACTTC. Full variable domain (rest looked up from reference TRBV5-5 and TRBJ2-7): DAGVTQSPTHLIKTRGQQVTLRCSPISGHKSVSWYQQVLGQGPQFIFQYYEKEERGRGNFPDRFSARQFPNYSSELNVNALLLGDSALYLCASRPQGNEQYFGPGTRLTVT.

There are many counts of this clonotype. The J gene is TRBJ2-3, the V gene TRBV12-5; 12 positions match TRBD2. The CDR3 loop spans 16 amino acids. Germline V gene data show CDR1 as LGHNT and CDR2 as FRNRAP. V shed 7 bases, J shed 2 bases, and the junction held 7 bases outside the gene matches. This CDR3 is CASDLASGRATDTQYF. As DNA, the CDR3 is TGTGCTAGTGACCTAGCTAGCGGGAGGGCCACAGATACGCAGTATTTT.

This chain joins TRBV20-1 and TRBJ2-7; 7 positions agree with TRBD2. With 3 bases clipped from V and 4 bases from J, the junction kept 12 bases outside the gene matches. The germline V gene encodes CDR1 DFQATT and CDR2 SNEGSKA (reference sequence). The CDR3 totals 15 residues. CDR3 residues: CSARGPPAGVYEQYF. The CDR3, as DNA: TGCAGTGCTAGGGGACCACCCGCGGGAGTATACGAGCAGTACTTC.